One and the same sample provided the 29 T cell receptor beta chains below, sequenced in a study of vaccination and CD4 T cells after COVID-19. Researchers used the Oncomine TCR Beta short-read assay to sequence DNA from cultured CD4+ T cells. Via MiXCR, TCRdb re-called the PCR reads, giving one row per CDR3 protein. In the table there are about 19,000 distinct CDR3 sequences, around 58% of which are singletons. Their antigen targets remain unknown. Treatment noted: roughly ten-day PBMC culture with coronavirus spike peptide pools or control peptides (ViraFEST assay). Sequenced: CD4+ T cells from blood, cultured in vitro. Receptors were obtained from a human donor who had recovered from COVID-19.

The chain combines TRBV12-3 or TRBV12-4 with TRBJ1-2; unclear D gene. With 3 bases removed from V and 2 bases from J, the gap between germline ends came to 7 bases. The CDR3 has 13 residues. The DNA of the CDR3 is TGTGCCAGCAGTTTCGCGAGGAACTATGGCTACACCTTC. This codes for CASSFARNYGYTF.

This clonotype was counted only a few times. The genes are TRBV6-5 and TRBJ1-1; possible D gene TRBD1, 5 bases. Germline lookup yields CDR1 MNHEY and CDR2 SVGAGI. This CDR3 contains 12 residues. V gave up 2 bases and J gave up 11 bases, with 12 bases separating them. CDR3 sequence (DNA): TGTGCCAGCAGTTACCTCGACAGTCTCGCTTTCTTT. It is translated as CASSYLDSLAFF.

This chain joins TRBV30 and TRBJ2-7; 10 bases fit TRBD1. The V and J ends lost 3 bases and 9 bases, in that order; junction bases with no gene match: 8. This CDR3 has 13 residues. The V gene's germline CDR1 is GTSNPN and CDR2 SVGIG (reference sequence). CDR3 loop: CAWRLTGGASQYF. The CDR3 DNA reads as TGTGCCTGGAGGCTGACAGGGGGCGCGTCGCAGTACTTC.

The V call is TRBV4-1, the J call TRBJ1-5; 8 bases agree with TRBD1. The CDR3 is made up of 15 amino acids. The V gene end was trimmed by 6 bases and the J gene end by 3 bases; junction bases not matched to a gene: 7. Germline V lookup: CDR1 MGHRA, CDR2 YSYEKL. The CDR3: CASRSTGVPNQPQHF. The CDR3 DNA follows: TGCGCCAGCAGATCGACAGGGGTGCCCAATCAGCCCCAGCATTTT.

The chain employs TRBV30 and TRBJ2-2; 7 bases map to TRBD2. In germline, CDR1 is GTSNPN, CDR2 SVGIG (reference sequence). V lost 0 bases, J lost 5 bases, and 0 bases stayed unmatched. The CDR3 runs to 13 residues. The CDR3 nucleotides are TGTGCCTGGAGTGTGGGGGGGACCGGGGAGCTGTTTTTT. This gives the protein CAWSVGGTGELFF.

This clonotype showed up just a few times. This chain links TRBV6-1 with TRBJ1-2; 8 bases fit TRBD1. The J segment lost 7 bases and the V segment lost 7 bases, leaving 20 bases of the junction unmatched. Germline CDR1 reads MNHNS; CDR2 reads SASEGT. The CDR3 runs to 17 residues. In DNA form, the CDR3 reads TGTGCCAGCATTCTTCCGGGGGGGGACCGGGACAGGCGTGGCTACACCTTC. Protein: CASILPGGDRDRRGYTF.

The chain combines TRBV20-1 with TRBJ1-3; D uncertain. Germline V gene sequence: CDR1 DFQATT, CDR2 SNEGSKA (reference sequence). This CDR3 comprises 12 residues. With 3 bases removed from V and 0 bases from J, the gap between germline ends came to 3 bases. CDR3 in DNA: TGCAGTGCTAGCCCCTCTGGAAACACCATATATTTT. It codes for CSASPSGNTIYF.

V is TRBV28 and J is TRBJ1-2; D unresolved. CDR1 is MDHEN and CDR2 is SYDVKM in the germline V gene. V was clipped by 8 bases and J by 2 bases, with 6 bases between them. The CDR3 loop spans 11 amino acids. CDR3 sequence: CASGQNYGYTF. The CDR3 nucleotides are TGTGCCAGCGGGCAGAACTATGGCTACACCTTC.

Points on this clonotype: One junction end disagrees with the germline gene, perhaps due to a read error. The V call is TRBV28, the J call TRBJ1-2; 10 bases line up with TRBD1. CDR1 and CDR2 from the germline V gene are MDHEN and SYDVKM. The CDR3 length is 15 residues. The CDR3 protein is CASSLRGGTGEGYTF. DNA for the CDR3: TGTGCCAGCAGTTTAAGGGGGGGGACAGGGGAAGGCTACACCTTT.

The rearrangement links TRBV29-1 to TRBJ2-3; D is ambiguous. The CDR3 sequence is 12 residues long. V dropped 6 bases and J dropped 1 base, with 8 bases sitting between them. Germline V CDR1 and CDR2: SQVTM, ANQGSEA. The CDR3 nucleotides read TGCAGCGTCACCCGGGGCACAGATACGCAGTATTTT. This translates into CSVTRGTDTQYF.

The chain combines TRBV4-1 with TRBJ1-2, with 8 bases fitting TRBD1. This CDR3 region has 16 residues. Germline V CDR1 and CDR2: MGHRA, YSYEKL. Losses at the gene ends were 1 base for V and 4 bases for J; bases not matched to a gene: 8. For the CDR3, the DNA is TGCGCCAGCAGCCAAGCCCGCGGACAGGGCTTCTATGGCTACACCTTC. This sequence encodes CASSQARGQGFYGYTF.

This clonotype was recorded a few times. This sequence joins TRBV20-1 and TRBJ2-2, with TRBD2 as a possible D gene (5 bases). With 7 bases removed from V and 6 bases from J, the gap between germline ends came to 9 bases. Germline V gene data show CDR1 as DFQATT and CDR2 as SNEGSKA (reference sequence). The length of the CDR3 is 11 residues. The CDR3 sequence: CSVWRAGELFF. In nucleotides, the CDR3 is TGCAGTGTTTGGCGGGCCGGGGAGCTGTTTTTT.

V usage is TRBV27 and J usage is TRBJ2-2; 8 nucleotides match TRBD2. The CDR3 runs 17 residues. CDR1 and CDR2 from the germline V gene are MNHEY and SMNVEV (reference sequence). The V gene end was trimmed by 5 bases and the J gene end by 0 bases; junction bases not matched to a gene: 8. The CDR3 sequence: CASSPGLAPPNTGELFF. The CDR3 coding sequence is TGTGCCAGCAGTCCCGGACTAGCCCCCCCGAACACCGGGGAGCTGTTTTTT.

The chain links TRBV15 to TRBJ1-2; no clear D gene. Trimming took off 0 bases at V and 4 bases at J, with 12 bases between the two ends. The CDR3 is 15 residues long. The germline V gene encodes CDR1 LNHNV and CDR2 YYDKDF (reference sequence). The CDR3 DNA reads TGTGCCACCAGCAGAGATCTTGGCATGAGCTATGGCTACACCTTC. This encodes CATSRDLGMSYGYTF.

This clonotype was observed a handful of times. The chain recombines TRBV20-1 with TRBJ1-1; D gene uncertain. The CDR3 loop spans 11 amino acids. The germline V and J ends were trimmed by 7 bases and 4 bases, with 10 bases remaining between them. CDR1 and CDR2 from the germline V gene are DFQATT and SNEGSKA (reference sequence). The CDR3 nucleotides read TGCAGTGTCTGGTTCGGCACTGAAGCTTTCTTT. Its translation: CSVWFGTEAFF.

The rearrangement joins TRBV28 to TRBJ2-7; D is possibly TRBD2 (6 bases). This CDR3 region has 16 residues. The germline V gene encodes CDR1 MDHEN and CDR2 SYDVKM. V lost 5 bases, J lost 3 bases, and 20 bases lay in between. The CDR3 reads CASSQQWGGESYEQYF. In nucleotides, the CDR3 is TGTGCCAGCAGTCAACAATGGGGCGGGGAAAGCTACGAGCAGTACTTC.

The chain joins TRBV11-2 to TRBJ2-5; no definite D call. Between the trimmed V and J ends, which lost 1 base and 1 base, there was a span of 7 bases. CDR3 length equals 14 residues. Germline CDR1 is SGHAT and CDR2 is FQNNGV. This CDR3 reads CASSLVVGQETQYF. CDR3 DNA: TGTGCCAGCAGCTTAGTGGTTGGCCAAGAGACCCAGTACTTC. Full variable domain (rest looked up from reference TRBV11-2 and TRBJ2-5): EAGVAQSPRYKIIEKRQSVAFWCNPISGHATLYWYQQILGQGPKLLIQFQNNGVVDDSQLPKDRFSAERLKGVDSTLKIQPAKLEDSAVYLCASSLVVGQETQYFGPGTRLLVL.

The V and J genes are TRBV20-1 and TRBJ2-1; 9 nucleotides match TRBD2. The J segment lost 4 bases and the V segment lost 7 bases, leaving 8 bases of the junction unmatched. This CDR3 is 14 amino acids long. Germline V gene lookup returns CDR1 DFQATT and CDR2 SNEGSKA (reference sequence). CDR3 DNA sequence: TGCAGTGTTCCCAGCGGGGGGTGGTACAATGAGCAGTTCTTC. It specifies CSVPSGGWYNEQFF.

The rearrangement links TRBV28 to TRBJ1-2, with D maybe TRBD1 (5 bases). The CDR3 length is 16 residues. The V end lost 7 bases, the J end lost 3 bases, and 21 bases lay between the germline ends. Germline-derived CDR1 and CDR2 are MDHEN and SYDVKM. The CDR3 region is CASNHAGDSGYYGYTF. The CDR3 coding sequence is TGTGCCAGCAACCATGCGGGGGACTCTGGGTACTATGGCTACACCTTC.

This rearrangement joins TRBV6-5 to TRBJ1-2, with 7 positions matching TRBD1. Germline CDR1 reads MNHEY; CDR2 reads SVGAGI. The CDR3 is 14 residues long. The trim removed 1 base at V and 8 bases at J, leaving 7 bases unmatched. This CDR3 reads CASSYFRDSAGYTF. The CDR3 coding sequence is TGTGCCAGCAGTTACTTCCGGGACAGCGCCGGCTACACCTTC.

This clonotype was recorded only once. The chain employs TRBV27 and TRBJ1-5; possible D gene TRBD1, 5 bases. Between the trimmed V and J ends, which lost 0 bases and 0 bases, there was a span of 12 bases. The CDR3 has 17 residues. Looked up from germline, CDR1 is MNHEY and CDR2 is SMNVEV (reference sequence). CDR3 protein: CASSLSPGPSSNQPQHF. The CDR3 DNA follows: TGTGCCAGCAGTTTATCCCCGGGACCTTCTAGCAATCAGCCCCAGCATTTT.

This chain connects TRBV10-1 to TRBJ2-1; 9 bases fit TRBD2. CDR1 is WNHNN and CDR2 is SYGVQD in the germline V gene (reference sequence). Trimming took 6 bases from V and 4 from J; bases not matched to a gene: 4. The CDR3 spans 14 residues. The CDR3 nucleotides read TGCGCCAGCAGCATAGCGGGAGCGTACAATGAGCAGTTCTTC. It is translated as CASSIAGAYNEQFF.

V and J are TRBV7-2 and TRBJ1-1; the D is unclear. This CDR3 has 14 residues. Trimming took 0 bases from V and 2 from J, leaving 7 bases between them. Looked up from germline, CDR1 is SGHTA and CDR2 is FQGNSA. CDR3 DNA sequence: TGTGCCAGCAGCTTAGCGGGCACCAACACTGAAGCTTTCTTT. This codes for CASSLAGTNTEAFF.

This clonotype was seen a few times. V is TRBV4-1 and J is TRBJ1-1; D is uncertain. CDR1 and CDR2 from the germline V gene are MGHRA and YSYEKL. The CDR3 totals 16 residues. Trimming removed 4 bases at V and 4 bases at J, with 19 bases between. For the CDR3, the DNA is TGCGCCAGCAGCCGTACCTACGTACGGGGTCCCACTGAAGCTTTCTTT. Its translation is CASSRTYVRGPTEAFF.

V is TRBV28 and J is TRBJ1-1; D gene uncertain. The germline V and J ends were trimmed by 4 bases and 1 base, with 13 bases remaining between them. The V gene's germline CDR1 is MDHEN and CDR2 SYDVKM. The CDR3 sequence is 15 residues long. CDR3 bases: TGTGCCAGCAGTTCTGCGACGGAGGGGAACACTGAAGCTTTCTTT. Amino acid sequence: CASSSATEGNTEAFF.

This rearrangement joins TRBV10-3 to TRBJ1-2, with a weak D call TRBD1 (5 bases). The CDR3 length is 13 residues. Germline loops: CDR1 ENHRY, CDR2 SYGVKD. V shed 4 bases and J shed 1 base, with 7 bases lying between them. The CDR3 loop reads CAISGQHNYGYTF. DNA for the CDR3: TGTGCCATCAGTGGACAGCATAACTATGGCTACACCTTC.

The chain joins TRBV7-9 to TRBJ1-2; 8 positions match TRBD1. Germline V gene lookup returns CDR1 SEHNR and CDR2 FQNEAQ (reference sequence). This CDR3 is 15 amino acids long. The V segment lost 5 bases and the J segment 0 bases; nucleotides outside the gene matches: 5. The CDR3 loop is CASSLLDRANYGYTF. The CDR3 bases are TGTGCCAGCAGCCTCTTGGACAGGGCTAACTATGGCTACACCTTC.

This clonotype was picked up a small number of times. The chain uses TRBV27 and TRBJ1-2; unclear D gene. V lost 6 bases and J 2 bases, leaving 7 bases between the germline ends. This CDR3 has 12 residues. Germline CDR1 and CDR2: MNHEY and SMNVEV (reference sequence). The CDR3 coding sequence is TGTGCCAGCAGGAGCCTAAACTATGGCTACACCTTC. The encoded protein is CASRSLNYGYTF.

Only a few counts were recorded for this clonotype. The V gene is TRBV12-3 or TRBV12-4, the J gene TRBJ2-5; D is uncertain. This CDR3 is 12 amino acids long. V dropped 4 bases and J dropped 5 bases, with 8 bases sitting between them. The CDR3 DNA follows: TGTGCCAGCAGTTGGGCCCGGGAGACCCAGTACTTC. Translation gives CASSWARETQYF.